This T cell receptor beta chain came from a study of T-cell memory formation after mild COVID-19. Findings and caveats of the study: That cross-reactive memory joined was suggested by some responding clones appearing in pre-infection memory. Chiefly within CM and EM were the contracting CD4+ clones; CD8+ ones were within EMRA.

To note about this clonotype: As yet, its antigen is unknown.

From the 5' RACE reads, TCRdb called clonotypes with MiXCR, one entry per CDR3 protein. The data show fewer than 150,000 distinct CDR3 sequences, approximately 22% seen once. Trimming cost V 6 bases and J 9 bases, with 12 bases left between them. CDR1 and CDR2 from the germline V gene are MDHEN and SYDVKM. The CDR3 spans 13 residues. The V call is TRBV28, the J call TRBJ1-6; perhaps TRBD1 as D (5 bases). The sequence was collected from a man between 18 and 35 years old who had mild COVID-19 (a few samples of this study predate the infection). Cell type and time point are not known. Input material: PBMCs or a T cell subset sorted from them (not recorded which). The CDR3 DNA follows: TGTGCCAGCAGGGGGGAGCTTGGTTCACCCCTCCACTTT. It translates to CASRGELGSPLHF.